The rows below give T cell receptor beta chains drawn from one sample of a study of human T cells and chemical hapten exposure. MiXCR, run by TCRdb on the RACE reads, gives a single entry per CDR3 protein. The sample carries 99,000 or so distinct CDR3 sequences, less than 35% recorded once. Sequenced material: whole blood, taken in connection with sensitization to the hapten diphenylcyclopropenone (DPC). The receptors derive from a man in his forties with alopecia areata. Some clones in this sample may be carry-over from other donors' samples. Both conserved end residues are trimmed from each CDR3. Fields, in order: clone size, D gene, V gene, CDR3 protein. A D gene is named only where the DNA matches it firmly. A row's size may be missing; if present it is once, few, many or a size class.

>few|TRBD1|TRBV25-1
ASSGGGWTDTQY
>NA|TRBD1|TRBV25-1
ASSFQPGQGALGSGANVLT
>NA|NA|TRBV12-3/TRBV12-4
ASSSDWSKNIQY
>NA|TRBD2|TRBV30
AWSVDSGRYNEQF
>few|NA|TRBV25-1
ASSELSSYNEQF
>NA|NA|TRBV29-1
SSTASAHSTDTQY
>once|NA|TRBV27
ASSWGGLNTEAF
>few|NA|TRBV29-1
SVVGGTDTEAF
>NA|NA|TRBV6-2/TRBV6-3
ASRSGQREQY
>few|NA|TRBV6-1
ASSLEIMPYNEQF
>NA|NA|TRBV6-2/TRBV6-3
ASTLLHMNTEAF
>NA|TRBD2|TRBV20-1
SGLAGAKGEQF
>NA|NA|TRBV10-3
AITQNLNTGELF
>few|TRBD2|TRBV20-1
SASLPSGRSTDTQY
>NA|TRBD1|TRBV29-1
SVGVVGSGTAIRNTIY